This TCR beta chain was captured by sequencing in a study of CD4+ T cells in melanoma. Study-level results: In melanoma, neoantigen-specific CD4+ T cells reportedly differed in differentiation state.

Trimming cost V 9 bases and J 2 bases; bases outside gene matches: 5. The CDR3 runs to 14 residues. CDR1 ENHRY and CDR2 SYGVKD come from the germline V gene. Sequencing used immunoSEQ multiplex PCR; TCRdb keeps in-frame clones, though not all of them. This table has about 9,000 clones, over 55% appearing once. Regarding this clone: The antigen remains undetermined.

Sample: cells from a culture (not recorded whether cultured in vitro). This receptor was identified in a human donor with melanoma. The chain employs TRBV10-3 and TRBJ2-7; 12 positions agree with TRBD1. The CDR3 sequence: CAMGRDRGPYEQYF. In DNA, the CDR3 is TGTGCCATGGGCCGGGACAGGGGGCCCTACGAGCAGTACTTC.